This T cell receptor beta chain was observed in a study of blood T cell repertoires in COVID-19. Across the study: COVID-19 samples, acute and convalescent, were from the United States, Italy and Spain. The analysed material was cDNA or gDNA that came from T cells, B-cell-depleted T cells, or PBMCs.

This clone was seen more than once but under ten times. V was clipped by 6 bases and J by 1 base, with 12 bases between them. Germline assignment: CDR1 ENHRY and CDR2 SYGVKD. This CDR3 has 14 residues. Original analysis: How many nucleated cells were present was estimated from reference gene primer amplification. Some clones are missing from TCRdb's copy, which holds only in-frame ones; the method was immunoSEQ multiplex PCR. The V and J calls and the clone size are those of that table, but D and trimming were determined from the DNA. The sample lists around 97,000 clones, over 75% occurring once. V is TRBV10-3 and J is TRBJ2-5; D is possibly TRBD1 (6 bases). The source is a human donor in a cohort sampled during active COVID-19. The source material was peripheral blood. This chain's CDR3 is CAISNTGSQETQYF. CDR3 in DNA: TGTGCCATCAGCAATACAGGGAGCCAAGAGACCCAGTACTTC.